The T cell receptor (beta chain) described here comes from a study of post-analysis software for immune sequencing data. Overall study: Several disease courses (relapsing-remitting, secondary progressive and progressive-relapsing) of multiple sclerosis were included.

Study-level findings and limits: When patients were compared with controls, a handful of TRBV segments were more frequent, TRBV5-6, TRBV5-1 and TRBV20-1 among them. Controls' normalized Chao1 diversity significantly exceeded that of multiple sclerosis patients. F measure grouped same-batch samples tightly together.

Note on this clonotype: The antigen remains unidentified.

This CDR3 is 14 amino acids long. Trimming cost V 0 bases and J 4 bases, with 8 bases left between them. CDR1 and CDR2 (germline): KGHDR, SFDVKD. Built from TCR beta cDNA, the libraries had unique molecular identifiers in them. T cells numbering about 0.85 to 11 million yielded cDNA molecules that totaled roughly 500,000. TCRdb recomputed calls from the PCR reads with MiXCR, one row per CDR3 protein. Counted here are a few hundred thousand distinct CDR3 sequences, approximately 31% occurring once; the ten biggest clones make up around 6%. The material sequenced was blood. The genes are TRBV24-1 and TRBJ1-2; D call uncertain. The source is a girl aged 2-17 years with multiple sclerosis. This CDR3 is CATSDLRQVYGYTF. The CDR3 DNA follows: TGTGCCACCAGTGATTTGCGGCAGGTCTATGGCTACACCTTC.